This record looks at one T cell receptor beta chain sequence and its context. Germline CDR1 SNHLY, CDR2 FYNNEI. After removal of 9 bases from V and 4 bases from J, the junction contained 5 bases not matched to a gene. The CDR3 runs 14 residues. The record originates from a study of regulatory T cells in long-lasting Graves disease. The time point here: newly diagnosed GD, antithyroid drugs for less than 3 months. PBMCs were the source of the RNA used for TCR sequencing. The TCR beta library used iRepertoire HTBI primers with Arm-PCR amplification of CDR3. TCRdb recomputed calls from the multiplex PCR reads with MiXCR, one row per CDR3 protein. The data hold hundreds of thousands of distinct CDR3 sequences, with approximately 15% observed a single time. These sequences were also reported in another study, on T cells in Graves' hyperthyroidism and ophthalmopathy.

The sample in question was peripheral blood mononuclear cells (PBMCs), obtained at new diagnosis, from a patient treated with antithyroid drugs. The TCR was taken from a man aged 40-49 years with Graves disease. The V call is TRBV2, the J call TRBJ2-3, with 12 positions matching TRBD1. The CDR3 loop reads CARTGTGGADTQYF. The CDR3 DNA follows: TGTGCCAGAACCGGGACAGGGGGCGCAGATACGCAGTATTTT.